One and the same sample provided the 9 T cell receptor beta chains below, sequenced in a study of shared clonotypes between healthy human individuals. Assay: immunoSEQ multiplex PCR; the TCRdb copy retains only in-frame clones and omits some. This sample yields 2 million or so clones, of which about 95% are seen a single time; 0.9% to 1.4% belongs to the top ten. Naive CD8 cells lacked CD45RO, underwent positive selection for CCR7 and left out terminally differentiated effector memory CD45RA+ cells. The sequenced sample was naive CD8+ T cells sorted from blood. Every receptor here comes from a man aged 18 to 35 in good health.

The V gene is TRBV19, the J gene TRBJ2-2; the D gene is possibly TRBD1 (6 bases). Germline V gene lookup returns CDR1 LNHDA and CDR2 SQIVND (reference sequence). CDR3 length equals 15 residues. Trimming pared 5 bases from V and 4 bases from J, leaving 14 bases between. The CDR3 is CASSPLARGTGELFF. CDR3 bases: TGTGCCAGTAGTCCCCTCGCCAGGGGCACCGGGGAGCTGTTTTTT.

V gene TRBV6-1 combines with J gene TRBJ1-2, with TRBD1 as a possible D gene (5 bases). This CDR3 comprises 13 residues. Deletions cut 2 bases from V and 5 bases from J, with 9 bases between. Germline-derived CDR1 and CDR2 are MNHNS and SASEGT. The CDR3 here is CASSEIGGYGYTF. The CDR3 DNA reads TGTGCCAGCAGTGAAATTGGGGGATATGGCTACACCTTC.

This sequence joins TRBV7-8 and TRBJ2-1, with TRBD2 matching 9 bases. The CDR3 totals 14 residues. Losses at the gene ends were 3 bases for V and 7 bases for J; bases not matched to a gene: 4. CDR1 is SGHVS and CDR2 is FQNEAQ in the germline V gene. CDR3 protein: CASSFSSGENEQFF. The CDR3 DNA reads as TGTGCCAGCAGCTTTTCTAGCGGGGAAAATGAGCAGTTCTTC.

V usage is TRBV19 and J usage is TRBJ2-7; possible D gene TRBD2, 5 bases. Germline V gene sequence: CDR1 LNHDA, CDR2 SQIVND (reference sequence). Between the trimmed V and J ends, which lost 9 bases and 0 bases, there was a span of 9 bases. The CDR3 sequence is 12 residues long. This chain's CDR3 is CARKTSSYEQYF. Here the CDR3 DNA reads TGTGCCAGAAAAACTAGCTCCTACGAGCAGTACTTC.

The chain is built from TRBV13 and TRBJ2-1; D is ambiguous. V was trimmed by 5 bases and J by 5 bases, leaving 7 bases between them. This CDR3 comprises 12 residues. Per the germline V gene, CDR1 is PRHDT and CDR2 is FYEKMQ (reference sequence). This CDR3 is CASSPQDNEQFF. For the CDR3, the DNA is TGTGCCAGCAGCCCGCAGGACAATGAGCAGTTCTTC.

The rearrangement links TRBV6-6 to TRBJ2-5; the D is unclear. The J call may be wrong; the DNA end is better matched by TRBJ2-7. The germline V gene encodes CDR1 MNHNY and CDR2 SVGAGI (reference sequence). The CDR3 sequence is 11 residues long. This chain's CDR3 is CASSWSYEQYF. As DNA, the CDR3 is TGTGCCAGCAGTTGGTCCTACGAGCAGTACTTC.

The rearrangement uses TRBV29-1 and TRBJ1-2; tentative D call: TRBD1 (6 bases). Germline V gives CDR1 SQVTM, CDR2 ANQGSEA. V was cut by 1 base and J by 0 bases, with 9 bases left in between. The CDR3 runs to 14 residues. CDR3 sequence (DNA): TGCAGCGTTGAAGCGACAGGTTCTAACTATGGCTACACCTTC. Translating it yields CSVEATGSNYGYTF.

The genes are TRBV7-9 and TRBJ2-3; maybe TRBD2 (5 bases). This CDR3 spans 13 amino acids. Germline CDR1 and CDR2: SEHNR and FQNEAQ (reference sequence). Trimming cost V 6 bases and J 0 bases, with 7 bases left between them. CDR3 coding DNA: TGTGCCAGCAGGGACTCAAGCACAGATACGCAGTATTTT. It encodes CASRDSSTDTQYF.

V and J are TRBV7-4 and TRBJ2-7; D may match TRBD1 or TRBD2 (5 bases each). Looked up from germline, CDR1 is SGHVT and CDR2 is SQSDAQ. V lost 0 bases and J lost 5, with 14 bases in between. The CDR3 totals 15 residues. CDR3 loop: CASSLAPGPPHEQYF. CDR3 DNA sequence: TGTGCCAGCAGCTTAGCCCCGGGACCACCACACGAGCAGTACTTC. The whole variable domain, filled in from reference TRBV7-4 and TRBJ2-7, reads GAGVSQSPRYKVAKRGRDVALRCDSISGHVTLYWYRQTLGQGSEVLTYSQSDAQRDKSGRPSGRFSAERPERSVSTLKIQRTEQGDSAVYLCASSLAPGPPHEQYFGPGTRLTVT.